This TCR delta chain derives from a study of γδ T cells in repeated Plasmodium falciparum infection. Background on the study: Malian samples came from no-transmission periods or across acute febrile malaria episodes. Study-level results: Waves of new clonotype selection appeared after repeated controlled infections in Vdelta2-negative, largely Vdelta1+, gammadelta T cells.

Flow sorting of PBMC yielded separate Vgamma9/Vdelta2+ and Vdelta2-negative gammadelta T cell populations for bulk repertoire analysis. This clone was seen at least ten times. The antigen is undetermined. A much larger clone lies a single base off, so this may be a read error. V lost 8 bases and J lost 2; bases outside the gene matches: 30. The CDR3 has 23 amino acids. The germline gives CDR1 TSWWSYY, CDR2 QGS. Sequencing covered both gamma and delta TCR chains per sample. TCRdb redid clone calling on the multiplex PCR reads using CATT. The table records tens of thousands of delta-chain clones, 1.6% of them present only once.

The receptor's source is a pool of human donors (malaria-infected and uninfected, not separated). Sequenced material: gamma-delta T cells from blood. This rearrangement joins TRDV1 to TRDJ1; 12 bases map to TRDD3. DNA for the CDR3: TGTGCTCTTCGGAGAAGGGTAGTTACCCGAAAACTGGGGGATACTCCCAGTACCGATAAACTCATCTTT. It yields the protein CALRRRVVTRKLGDTPSTDKLIF.